This is a list of T cell receptor beta chains from one sample in a study of CD8+ T cells in alopecia areata. TCRdb's table, derived via immunoSEQ multiplex PCR, lists solely in-frame clones and lacks some. The data contain roughly 250,000 clones, 60% of them seen just once; the ten biggest clones take up about 0.93%. Specimen: CD4+ T cells sorted from blood, collected at roughly week 52, from a patient treated with tofacitinib. The receptors come from a human donor with alopecia areata. Both conserved end residues are part of each CDR3. Each record gives: V gene, D gene, J gene, clone size, CDR3 protein, CDR3 DNA. D genes are given only for firm matches. The size entry is marked missing in some rows and otherwise reads once, few, many or a size class.

>TRBV30|TRBD1|TRBJ1-5|.
CAWSEGADQPQHF
TGTGCCTGGAGTGAGGGGGCTGATCAGCCCCAGCATTTT
>TRBV20-1|TRBD2|TRBJ2-5|.
CSALAEETQYF
TGCAGTGCCCTAGCGGAAGAGACCCAGTACTTC
>TRBV30|.|TRBJ1-1|.
CAWRGDLWAATEAFF
TGTGCCTGGAGGGGTGATTTGTGGGCGGCCACTGAAGCTTTCTTT
>TRBV7-6|.|TRBJ2-6|few
CASSQRGTGANVLTF
TGTGCCAGCAGCCAAAGGGGGACTGGGGCCAACGTCCTGACTTTC
>TRBV7-2|.|TRBJ2-3|few
CASSLEYGNTQYF
TGTGCCAGCAGCTTAGAATACGGTAATACGCAGTATTTT
>TRBV2|TRBD1|TRBJ1-6|.
CASSVGQGTPLHF
TGTGCCAGCAGTGTGGGACAGGGTACACCCCTCCACTTT
>TRBV4-3|.|TRBJ2-7|.
CASSPSAESSYEQYF
TGCGCCAGCAGCCCTTCAGCGGAGAGCTCCTACGAGCAGTACTTC
>TRBV5-1|.|TRBJ1-6|.
CASSLGDTVSPLHF
TGCGCCAGCAGCTTGGGGGACACCGTCTCACCCCTCCACTTT
>TRBV15|.|TRBJ2-7|.
CATSREYGTLNEQYF
TGTGCCACCAGCAGAGAATATGGGACTTTGAACGAGCAGTACTTC
>TRBV7-8|.|TRBJ2-5|.
CASSFPGLLETQYF
TGTGCCAGCAGCTTTCCGGGACTTCTAGAGACCCAGTACTTC
>TRBV18|.|TRBJ1-4|.
CASSPGVLDEKLFF
TGTGCCAGCTCACCGGGGGTGCTCGATGAAAAACTGTTTTTT
>TRBV16|.|TRBJ1-6|few
CASSRAQNSPLHF
TGTGCCAGCAGCAGGGCGCAGAATTCACCCCTCCACTTT
>TRBV7-9|TRBD1|TRBJ1-1|few
CASSTIRSRVGQGSPEAFF
TGTGCCAGCAGCACGATTAGATCCCGGGTGGGACAGGGGAGCCCTGAAGCTTTCTTT
>TRBV5-1|.|TRBJ1-1|.
CASSLTSGANTEAFF
TGCGCCAGCAGCTTGACGTCAGGAGCCAACACTGAAGCTTTCTTT
>TRBV5-1|TRBD2|TRBJ2-2|few
CASSLGLAGTGELFF
TGCGCCAGCAGCTTGGGCCTAGCGGGCACCGGGGAGCTGTTTTTT
>TRBV29-1|TRBD1|TRBJ1-2|.
CSASRGLDYGYTF
TGCAGCGCATCAAGGGGGCTGGACTATGGCTACACCTTC
>TRBV29-1|.|TRBJ2-4|.
CSVEAQGLAKNIQYF
TGCAGCGTTGAAGCCCAGGGCCTAGCCAAAAACATTCAGTACTTC
>TRBV29-1|.|TRBJ2-6|.
CSVGDSGANVLTF
TGCAGCGTTGGGGACTCTGGGGCCAACGTCCTGACTTTC
>TRBV30|TRBD1|TRBJ1-2|.
CAWSPPDRLNYGYTF
TGTGCCTGGAGCCCTCCGGACAGGCTTAACTATGGCTACACCTTC
>TRBV29-1|TRBD1|TRBJ2-3|.
CSVGQVVGDTQYF
TGCAGCGTGGGACAGGTCGTAGGTGATACGCAGTATTTT
>TRBV29-1|.|TRBJ1-1|.
CSVSVGRGTEAFF
TGCAGCGTCTCGGTAGGACGGGGCACTGAAGCTTTCTTT
>TRBV29-1|TRBD1|TRBJ2-4|.
CSVESPTGLKNIQYF
TGCAGCGTTGAATCCCCGACAGGGCTCAAAAACATTCAGTACTTC
>TRBV4-3|.|TRBJ1-2|.
CASSQVRGANYGYTF
TGCGCCAGCAGCCAAGTGCGAGGGGCCAACTATGGCTACACCTTC
>TRBV7-9|.|TRBJ1-4|.
CASSLGVLEKLFF
TGTGCCAGCAGCTTAGGAGTCCTTGAAAAACTGTTTTTT
>TRBV6-5|.|TRBJ2-7|.
CASKDYTYEQYF
TGTGCCAGCAAGGACTATACCTACGAGCAGTACTTC
>TRBV7-2|.|TRBJ2-3|.
CASSLTPEGLTQYF
TGTGCCAGCAGCTTAACGCCCGAAGGGCTTACGCAGTATTTT
>TRBV29-1|.|TRBJ2-5|.
CSVGHTQETQYF
TGCAGCGTTGGGCACACTCAAGAGACCCAGTACTTC
>TRBV30|TRBD1|TRBJ2-7|few
CAWSGNRGYEQYF
TGTGCCTGGAGTGGGAACAGGGGCTACGAGCAGTACTTC
>TRBV7-9|.|TRBJ1-2|.
CASSLDIKGDGYTF
TGTGCCAGCAGCTTAGATATCAAGGGGGATGGCTACACCTTC
>TRBV11-1|.|TRBJ2-5|.
CASSLYRTQGLQETQYF
TGTGCCAGCAGCTTATATCGAACCCAGGGCCTACAAGAGACCCAGTACTTC
>TRBV7-2|.|TRBJ2-7|.
CASSLLVGTYEQYF
TGTGCCAGCAGCTTATTGGTCGGAACTTACGAGCAGTACTTC
>TRBV19|.|TRBJ2-3|.
CASSIRLGMFPTDTQYF
TGTGCCAGTAGTATACGCCTGGGCATGTTCCCCACAGATACGCAGTATTTT
>TRBV7-9|TRBD1|TRBJ1-4|few
CASSLSGTGRFNEKLFF
TGTGCCAGCAGCTTATCCGGGACAGGGAGGTTTAATGAAAAACTGTTTTTT
>TRBV4-1|.|TRBJ1-1|.
CASSVTENTEAFF
TGCGCCAGCAGCGTGACAGAGAACACTGAAGCTTTCTTT
>TRBV29-1|.|TRBJ2-1|.
CSVDPRGDYNEQFF
TGCAGCGTTGATCCCAGGGGGGACTACAATGAGCAGTTCTTC
>TRBV6-6|.|TRBJ2-5|.
CASSASGGQETQYF
TGTGCCAGCAGTGCGTCTGGGGGCCAAGAGACCCAGTACTTC
>TRBV5-1|TRBD2|TRBJ2-2|.
CASSASGGPGELFF
TGCGCCAGCAGCGCTAGCGGGGGGCCGGGGGAGCTGTTTTTT
>TRBV2|.|TRBJ1-2|once
CASSEAWGQANYGYTF
TGTGCCAGCAGTGAGGCGTGGGGGCAAGCTAACTATGGCTACACCTTC
>TRBV7-8|.|TRBJ2-7|.
CASSLGRNRVSYEQYF
TGTGCCAGCAGCTTAGGCCGGAACAGGGTCTCCTACGAGCAGTACTTC
>TRBV10-3|.|TRBJ1-6|few
CAIGPGNSPLHF
TGTGCCATCGGTCCAGGGAATTCACCCCTCCACTTT
>TRBV5-8|.|TRBJ2-5|few
CASPKETQYF
TGTGCCAGCCCTAAAGAGACCCAGTACTTC
>TRBV5-4|TRBD2|TRBJ2-3|few
CASGVGLAGATDTQYF
TGTGCCAGCGGCGTTGGGCTAGCGGGGGCCACAGATACGCAGTATTTT
>TRBV9|.|TRBJ2-3|.
CASSAGTGTDTQYF
TGTGCCAGCAGCGCGGGGACGGGCACAGATACGCAGTATTTT
>TRBV30|.|TRBJ2-7|.
CAWIPLGGGTQYEQYF
TGTGCCTGGATCCCCCTGGGGGGGGGCACCCAATACGAGCAGTACTTC
>TRBV29-1|.|TRBJ1-1|many
CSAVNTEAFF
TGCAGCGCCGTTAATACTGAAGCTTTCTTT